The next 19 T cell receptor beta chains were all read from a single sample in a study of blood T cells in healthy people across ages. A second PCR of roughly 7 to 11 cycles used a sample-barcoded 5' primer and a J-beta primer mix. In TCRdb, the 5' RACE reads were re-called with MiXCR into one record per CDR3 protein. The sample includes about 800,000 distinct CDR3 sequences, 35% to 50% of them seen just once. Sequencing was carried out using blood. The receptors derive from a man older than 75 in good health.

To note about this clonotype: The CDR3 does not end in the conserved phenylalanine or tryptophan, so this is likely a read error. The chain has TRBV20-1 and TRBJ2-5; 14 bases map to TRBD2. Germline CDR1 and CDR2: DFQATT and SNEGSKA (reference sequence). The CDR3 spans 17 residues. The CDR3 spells CSKNSGTSGRNVGTQYL. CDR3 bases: TGCAGCAAAAATTCCGGGACTAGCGGGAGAAATGTGGGGACCCAGTACCTC.

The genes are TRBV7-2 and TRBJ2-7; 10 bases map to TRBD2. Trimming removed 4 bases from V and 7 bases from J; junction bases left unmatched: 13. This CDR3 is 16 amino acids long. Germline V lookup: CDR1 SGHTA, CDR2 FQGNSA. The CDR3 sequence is CASSYGAGGLYNEQYF. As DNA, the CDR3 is TGTGCCAGCAGCTACGGAGCGGGGGGGCTGTACAATGAGCAGTACTTC.

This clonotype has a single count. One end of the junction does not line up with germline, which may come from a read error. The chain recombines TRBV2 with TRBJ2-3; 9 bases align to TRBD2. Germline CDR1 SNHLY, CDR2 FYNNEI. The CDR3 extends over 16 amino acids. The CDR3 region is CTSSERLAVSTDTQYF. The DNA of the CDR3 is TGTACCAGCAGTGAAAGACTAGCGGTTAGCACAGATACGCAGTATTTT. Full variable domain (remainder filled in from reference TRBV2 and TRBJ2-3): EPEVTQTPSHQVTQMGQEVILRCVPISNHLYFYWYRQILGQKVEFLVSFYNNEISEKSEIFDDQFSVERPDGSNFTLKIRSTKLEDSAMYFCTSSERLAVSTDTQYFGPGTRLTVL.

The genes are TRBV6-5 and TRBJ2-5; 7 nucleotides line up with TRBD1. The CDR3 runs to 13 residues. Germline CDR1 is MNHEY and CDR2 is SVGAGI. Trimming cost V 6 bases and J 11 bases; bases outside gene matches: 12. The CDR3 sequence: CASRGTDYHKQYF. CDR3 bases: TGTGCCAGCAGGGGGACAGATTACCACAAGCAGTACTTC.

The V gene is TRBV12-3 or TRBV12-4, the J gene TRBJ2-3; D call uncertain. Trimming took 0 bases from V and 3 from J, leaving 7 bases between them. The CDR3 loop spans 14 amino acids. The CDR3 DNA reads TGTGCCAGCAGTTTAGCCGCAGAGACAGATACGCAGTATTTT. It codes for CASSLAAETDTQYF.

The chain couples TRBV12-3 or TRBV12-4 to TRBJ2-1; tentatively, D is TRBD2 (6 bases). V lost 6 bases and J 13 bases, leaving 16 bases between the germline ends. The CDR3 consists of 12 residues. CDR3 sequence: CASSLSTSAQFF. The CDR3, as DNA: TGTGCCAGCAGCCTGTCGACTAGTGCCCAGTTCTTC.

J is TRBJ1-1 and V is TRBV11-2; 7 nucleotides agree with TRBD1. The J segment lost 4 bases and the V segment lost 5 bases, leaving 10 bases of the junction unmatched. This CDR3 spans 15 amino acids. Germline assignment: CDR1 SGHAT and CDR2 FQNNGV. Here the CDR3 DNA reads TGTGCCAGCAGCCCAGACAGGGTTACTGTCACTGAAGCTTTCTTT. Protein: CASSPDRVTVTEAFF.

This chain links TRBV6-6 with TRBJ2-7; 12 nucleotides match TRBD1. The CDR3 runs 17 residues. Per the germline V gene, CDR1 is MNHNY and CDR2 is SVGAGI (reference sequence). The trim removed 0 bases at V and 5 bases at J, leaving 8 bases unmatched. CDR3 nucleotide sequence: TGTGCCAGCAGTTACTCGAATCCGGGACAGGGGGCGGACGAGCAGTACTTC. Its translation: CASSYSNPGQGADEQYF.

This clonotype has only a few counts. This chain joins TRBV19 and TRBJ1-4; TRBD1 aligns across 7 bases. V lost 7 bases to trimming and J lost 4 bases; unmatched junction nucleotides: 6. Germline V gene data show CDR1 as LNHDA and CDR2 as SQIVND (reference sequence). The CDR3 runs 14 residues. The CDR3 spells CASTGGLLNEKLFF. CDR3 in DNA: TGTGCCAGTACAGGGGGACTCCTTAATGAAAAACTGTTTTTT.

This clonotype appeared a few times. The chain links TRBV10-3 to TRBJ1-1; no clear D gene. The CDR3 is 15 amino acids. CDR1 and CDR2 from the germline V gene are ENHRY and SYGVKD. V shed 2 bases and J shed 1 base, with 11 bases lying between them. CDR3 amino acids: CAISEPAGPNTEAFF. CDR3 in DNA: TGTGCCATCAGTGAGCCGGCAGGACCGAACACTGAAGCTTTCTTT.

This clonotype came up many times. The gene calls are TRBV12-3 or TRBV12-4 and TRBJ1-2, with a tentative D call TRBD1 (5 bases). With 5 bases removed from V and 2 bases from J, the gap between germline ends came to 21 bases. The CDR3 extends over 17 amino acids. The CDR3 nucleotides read TGTGCCAGCAGTGCGGGGGGGATCGGGGGTGAGAACTATGGCTACACCTTC. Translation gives CASSAGGIGGENYGYTF.

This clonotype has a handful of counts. DNA of the CDR3: TGTGCCACCAGTGATCCAGGGCTACAAGAGACCCAGTACTTC. Residues: CATSDPGLQETQYF. The J gene is TRBJ2-5, the V gene TRBV24-1; D possibly corresponds to TRBD1 (5 bases). The V end lost 3 bases, the J end lost 2 bases, and 9 bases lay between the germline ends. CDR3 length equals 14 residues. The germline V gene has CDR1 KGHDR and CDR2 SFDVKD.

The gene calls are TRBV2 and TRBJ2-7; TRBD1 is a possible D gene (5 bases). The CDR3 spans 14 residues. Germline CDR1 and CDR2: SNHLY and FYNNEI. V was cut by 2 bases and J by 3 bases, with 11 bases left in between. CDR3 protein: CASSEFGRDYEQYF. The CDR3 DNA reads TGTGCCAGCAGTGAATTTGGCAGGGACTACGAGCAGTACTTC.

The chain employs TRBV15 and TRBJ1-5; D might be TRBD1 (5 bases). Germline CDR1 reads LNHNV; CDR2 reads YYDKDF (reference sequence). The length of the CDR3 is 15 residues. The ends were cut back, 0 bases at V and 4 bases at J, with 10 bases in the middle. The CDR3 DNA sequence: TGTGCCACCAGCAGAGAAACCGGGGGTAATCAGCCCCAGCATTTT. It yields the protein CATSRETGGNQPQHF.

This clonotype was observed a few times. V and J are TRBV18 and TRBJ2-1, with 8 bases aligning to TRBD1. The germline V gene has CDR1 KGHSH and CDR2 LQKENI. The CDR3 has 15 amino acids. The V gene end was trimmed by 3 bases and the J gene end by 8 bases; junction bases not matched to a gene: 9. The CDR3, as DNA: TGTGCCAGCTCACCTGGACAGGGAGGCCCAGATGAGCAGTTCTTC. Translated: CASSPGQGGPDEQFF.

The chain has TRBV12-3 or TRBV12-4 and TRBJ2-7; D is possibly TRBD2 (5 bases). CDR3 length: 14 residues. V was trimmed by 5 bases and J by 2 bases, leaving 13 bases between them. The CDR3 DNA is TGTGCCAGCAGTAAACGGGAACTCGCCTACGAGCAGTACTTC. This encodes CASSKRELAYEQYF.

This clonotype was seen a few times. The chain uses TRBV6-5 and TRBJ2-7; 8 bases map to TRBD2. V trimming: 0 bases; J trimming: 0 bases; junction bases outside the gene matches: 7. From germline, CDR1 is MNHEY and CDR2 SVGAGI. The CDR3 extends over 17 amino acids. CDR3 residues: CASSYSLRREGSYEQYF. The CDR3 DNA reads TGTGCCAGCAGTTACTCGTTGCGCCGGGAGGGCTCCTACGAGCAGTACTTC.

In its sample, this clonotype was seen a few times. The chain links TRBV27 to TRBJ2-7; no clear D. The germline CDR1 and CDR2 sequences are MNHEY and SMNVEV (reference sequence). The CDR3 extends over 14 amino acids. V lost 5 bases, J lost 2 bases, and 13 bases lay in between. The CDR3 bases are TGTGCCAGCAGTCGTAACAACAACCCCTACGAGCAGTACTTC. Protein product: CASSRNNNPYEQYF.

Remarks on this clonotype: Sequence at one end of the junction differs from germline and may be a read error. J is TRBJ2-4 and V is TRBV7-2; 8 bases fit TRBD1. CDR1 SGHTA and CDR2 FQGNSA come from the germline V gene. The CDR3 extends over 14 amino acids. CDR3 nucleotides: TGTTCCAGCAGCTTATCAGGGGGCTCGAACATTCAGTACTTC. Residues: CSSSLSGGSNIQYF.